These T cell receptor beta chains were read from a single sample in a study of blood T cells in healthy people across ages. Via MiXCR, TCRdb re-called the 5' RACE reads, giving one row per CDR3 protein. The sample includes some 1.5 million distinct CDR3 sequences, 40% to 45% of them seen just once. Sequenced sample: blood. Receptors originate from a woman younger than 35 in good health. Both conserved end residues are part of each CDR3. The D gene is left open where the match is weak. Clone size, where shown, is once, few, many, or a class for clones that have expanded.

d_call j_call v_call clone_size cdr3_nt cdr3_aa
TRBD1 TRBJ2-1 TRBV10-3 NA TGTGCCATCGCCGGGACAGACAGCAATGAGCAGTTCTTC CAIAGTDSNEQFF
NA TRBJ2-5 TRBV4-2 NA TGTGCCAGCAGCCAAGTCAGGGGGGAAGAGACCCAGTACTTC CASSQVRGEETQYF
TRBD1 TRBJ2-1 TRBV5-5 few TGTGCCAGCAGCCTACAGGGGGCCGCTTACAATGAGCAGTTCTTC CASSLQGAAYNEQFF
TRBD2 TRBJ2-1 TRBV24-1 NA TGTGCCACCAGTGAGGCTACTAGCGGGGGGCCCCTGGACGACAATGAGCAGTTCTTC CATSEATSGGPLDDNEQFF
NA TRBJ2-3 TRBV4-3 few TGCGCCAGCAGCCAAGAATTGCGGGTTGGGCAGTATTTT CASSQELRVGQYF
NA TRBJ1-5 TRBV20-1 few TGCAGTGCTAGAGGGGAGAACAGGCCGAATCAGCCCCAGCATTTT CSARGENRPNQPQHF
TRBD1 TRBJ2-7 TRBV27 NA TGTGCCAGCAGTTTGGGCCCGGGACAGTCCCACGAGCAGTACTTC CASSLGPGQSHEQYF
TRBD2 TRBJ2-1 TRBV20-1 few TGCAGTGCTACACTAGCGGGAGTAAGAAATGAGCAGTTCTTC CSATLAGVRNEQFF
NA TRBJ2-1 TRBV6-4 NA TGTGCCAGCAGCCCAGGTAATTGGAACAATGAGCAGTTCTTC CASSPGNWNNEQFF
NA TRBJ1-2 TRBV27 NA TGTGCCAGCAGTTGGGGGGGACCTAACTATGGCTACACCTTC CASSWGGPNYGYTF